A selection of T cell receptor beta chains follows, all from one sample in a study of blood T cell repertoires in COVID-19. The data were produced by immunoSEQ multiplex PCR, yet TCRdb's version contains in-frame clones alone and is incomplete. The sample has under 300,000 clones, 70% to 85% seen once. Sequenced: PBMCs or T cells enriched from blood (not recorded which). Every receptor here comes from a man aged 40-55 years who had recovered from COVID-19. Both conserved end residues are part of each CDR3. The D gene is left open where the match is weak. Expanded clones get a size class; other rows say once, few or many, or leave the size out.

.	.	TRBV28	TRBJ1-6	TGTGCCAGCTCTACCCCGAGCTCCTATAATTCACCCCTCCACTTT	CASSTPSSYNSPLHF
.	.	TRBV19	TRBJ1-5	TGTGCCAGTACTCCCCCCGGTAAAAGAAGCAATCAGCCCCAGCATTTT	CASTPPGKRSNQPQHF
.	TRBD1	TRBV28	TRBJ1-4	TGTGCCAGCAGCTTGACGGGACAGGGCCCGTTTTTT	CASSLTGQGPFF
.	TRBD1	TRBV19	TRBJ1-6	TGTGCCAGTAACCACCCGGACAGGGGCAATTCACCCCTCCACTTT	CASNHPDRGNSPLHF
.	.	TRBV9	TRBJ2-3	TGTGCCAGCAGCGTAGTCAGGGTAGATACGCAGTATTTT	CASSVVRVDTQYF
.	TRBD1	TRBV5-1	TRBJ2-1	TGCGCCAGCACCTCATCCTTGGGACAGTACTACAATGAGCAGTTCTTC	CASTSSLGQYYNEQFF
.	.	TRBV14	TRBJ1-6	TGTGCCAGCAGCTCTAACAGGGTCCCCTATAATTCACCCCTCCACTTT	CASSSNRVPYNSPLHF
.	TRBD1	TRBV28	TRBJ2-6	TGTGCCAGCAGTTTCCCCGGGACAGCCGGGGCCAACGTCCTGACTTTC	CASSFPGTAGANVLTF
.	.	TRBV30	TRBJ2-5	TGTGCCTGGAGCACCGGGGGAGGCGAGACCCAGTACTTC	CAWSTGGGETQYF
once	.	TRBV5-4	TRBJ1-1	TGTGCCAGCAGCGTCCGGGGGGCTTCGAACACTGAAGCTTTCTTT	CASSVRGASNTEAFF
.	TRBD2	TRBV19	TRBJ2-3	TGTGCCAGTAGTATATTGCGGGAGGGCCTGGGAGATACGCAGTATTTT	CASSILREGLGDTQYF
few	.	TRBV9	TRBJ2-3	TGTGCCAGCAGCGTAACGGTCGGGGCAGATACGCAGTATTTT	CASSVTVGADTQYF
.	.	TRBV7-2	TRBJ1-2	TGTGCCAGCAGCGTTACTTACGGGGGGAACTATGGCTACACCTTC	CASSVTYGGNYGYTF
once	.	TRBV10-3	TRBJ2-2	TGTGCCATCAGTGATCAAAAGGAATTGACAGGGGAGCTGTTTTTT	CAISDQKELTGELFF
.	TRBD2	TRBV24-1	TRBJ2-3	TGTGCCACCAGTGGCGCTCTAGCGGGGAGCACAGATACGCAGTATTTT	CATSGALAGSTDTQYF
.	TRBD2	TRBV4-3	TRBJ2-7	TGCGCCAGCAGCCCAGTGGCGGGGGGGACCTACGAGCAGTACTTC	CASSPVAGGTYEQYF
.	TRBD1	TRBV14	TRBJ1-1	TGTGCCAGCAGCTTGTACAGGGGTGGTCACACTGAAGCTTTCTTT	CASSLYRGGHTEAFF
.	.	TRBV5-1	TRBJ1-6	TGCGCCAGCAGCTCACCATCGGGAGGGCGGCTAACGACCCTCCACTTT	CASSSPSGGRLTTLHF
.	TRBD1	TRBV4-2	TRBJ1-4	TGTGCCAGCAGCCGGAGACAGGGCTTGAATGAAAAACTGTTTTTT	CASSRRQGLNEKLFF
.	.	TRBV9	TRBJ2-3	TGTGCCAGCAGCGTGGGCTATGAAAAAACCACAGATACGCAGTATTTT	CASSVGYEKTTDTQYF
.	.	TRBV10-1	TRBJ1-2	TGCGCCAGCAGTGCGGGAGCTGGCTACACCTTC	CASSAGAGYTF
.	TRBD1	TRBV30	TRBJ2-7	TGTGCCTCAGGGGGTGGAGAGCAGTACTTC	CASGGGEQYF